Following are 26 T cell receptor beta chains from one sample sequenced in a study of early stage breast cancer tumors. The assay was immunoSEQ multiplex PCR, and TCRdb's table has in-frame clones only and misses some. The table includes tens of thousands of clones, over 60% detected once. Sequencing used blood. The receptors shown here come from a young adult with breast cancer.

This clone appeared a few times. The rearrangement uses TRBV19 and TRBJ1-2; D ambiguous. The CDR3 has 16 amino acids. V was shortened by 5 bases and J by 4 bases, with 20 bases between the two germline ends. Germline loops: CDR1 LNHDA, CDR2 SQIVND (reference sequence). This CDR3 reads CASSRLVETVPYGYTF. The CDR3 nucleotides read TGTGCCAGTAGTCGCCTCGTGGAAACGGTACCCTATGGCTACACCTTC.

This chain uses TRBV5-1 with TRBJ2-6; TRBD1 might be the D (6 bases). The CDR3 extends over 17 amino acids. V dropped 4 bases and J dropped 0 bases, with 14 bases sitting between them. The germline V gene encodes CDR1 SGHRS and CDR2 YFSETQ. The CDR3 DNA reads as TGCGCCAGCAGCAAGGACAGCGTTCGCTCTGGGGCCAACGTCCTGACTTTC. Translating it yields CASSKDSVRSGANVLTF.

This chain links TRBV27 with TRBJ1-1, with D tentatively TRBD1 (5 bases). The ends were cut back, 1 base at V and 1 base at J, with 19 bases in the middle. This CDR3 has 18 amino acids. Germline V CDR1 and CDR2: MNHEY, SMNVEV (reference sequence). In DNA form, the CDR3 reads TGTGCCAGCAGTTTATTTTGGGGCGGCAGCGGTGAGAACACTGAAGCTTTCTTT. Its translation is CASSLFWGGSGENTEAFF.

J is TRBJ2-5 and V is TRBV21-1; the DNA was not compared with TRBD2, the D call given in the table. TRBV21-1 is annotated as a pseudogene. This CDR3 spans 16 amino acids. CDR3: CASSRKASGLQETQYF. For the CDR3, the DNA is TGTGCCAGCAGCCGCAAAGCTAGCGGTCTACAAGAGACCCAGTACTTC.

This clone was seen a single time. The gene calls are TRBV14 and TRBJ1-1; tentative D call: TRBD1 (6 bases). CDR3 length equals 15 residues. V was trimmed by 5 bases and J by 5 bases, leaving 18 bases between them. In germline, CDR1 is SGHDN, CDR2 FVKESK. The CDR3 nucleotides read TGTGCCAGCAGCGTACACAGGGATCTGATTACTGAAGCTTTCTTT. Its protein is CASSVHRDLITEAFF.

This clone was counted once. The chain combines TRBV6-6 with TRBJ1-2; 7 bases align to TRBD1. The junction had 13 bases not matched to a gene; V was cut back by 7 bases and J by 5 bases. Germline V gene sequence: CDR1 MNHNY, CDR2 SVGAGI (reference sequence). The CDR3 has 15 residues. CDR3 region: CASTITAGTDYGYTF. The CDR3, as DNA: TGTGCCAGCACTATAACCGCCGGGACAGATTATGGCTACACCTTC.

This chain links TRBV2 with TRBJ2-7, with 9 bases that match TRBD1. This CDR3 contains 16 residues. J was trimmed by 5 bases and V by 5 bases; bases with no gene match: 13. Germline CDR1 is SNHLY and CDR2 is FYNNEI. This chain's CDR3 is CASSFLAGTGTDEQYF. In DNA, the CDR3 is TGTGCCAGCAGTTTTTTGGCCGGGACAGGGACAGACGAGCAGTACTTC.

This clone appeared once. This chain links TRBV7-9 with TRBJ1-1; perhaps TRBD1 as D (5 bases). CDR1 and CDR2 (germline): SEHNR, FQNEAQ (reference sequence). The CDR3 is 14 residues long. Between the trimmed V and J ends, which lost 2 bases and 5 bases, there was a span of 12 bases. CDR3 in amino acids: CASSLRFGGTEAFF. CDR3 nucleotide sequence: TGTGCCAGCAGCTTAAGGTTCGGGGGGACTGAAGCTTTCTTT. Full variable domain (outside the CDR3, taken from reference TRBV7-9 and TRBJ1-1): DTGVSQNPRHKITKRGQNVTFRCDPISEHNRLYWYRQTLGQGPEFLTYFQNEAQLEKSRLLSDRFSAERPKGSFSTLEIQRTEQGDSAMYLCASSLRFGGTEAFFGQGTRLTVV.

This clone was detected only a few times. The chain combines TRBV15 with TRBJ2-1, with 10 bases that match TRBD2. The CDR3 is made up of 16 amino acids. Per the germline V gene, CDR1 is LNHNV and CDR2 is YYDKDF (reference sequence). The junction had 8 bases not matched to a gene; V was cut back by 1 base and J by 8 bases. CDR3 sequence reads: CATSRAQREGLDEQFF. As DNA, the CDR3 is TGTGCCACCAGCAGAGCTCAGCGGGAGGGCCTCGATGAGCAGTTCTTC.

V and J are TRBV6-6 and TRBJ2-7, with 7 positions matching TRBD1. Germline assignment: CDR1 MNHNY and CDR2 SVGAGI (reference sequence). The ends lost 0 bases at V and 1 base at J; junction bases unmatched: 3. The CDR3 has 15 residues. The CDR3 reads CASSYSTGRSYEQYF. CDR3 nucleotide sequence: TGTGCCAGCAGTTACTCGACAGGGCGTTCCTACGAGCAGTACTTC.

The chain carries TRBV7-8 and TRBJ2-5; TRBD1 is a possible D gene (5 bases). CDR1 is SGHVS, CDR2 FQNEAQ, per germline. V was clipped by 5 bases and J by 1 base, with 26 bases between them. The CDR3 consists of 19 residues. The CDR3 loop is CASSQWRWGPTTSQETQYF. The CDR3 coding sequence is TGTGCCAGCAGCCAGTGGCGGTGGGGCCCAACGACGTCCCAAGAGACCCAGTACTTC.

The chain employs TRBV5-6 and TRBJ2-4; 8 nucleotides align to TRBD1. The CDR3 runs to 15 residues. Germline CDR1 and CDR2: SGHDT and YYEEEE. V shed 3 bases, J shed 1 base, and the junction held 3 bases outside the gene matches. CDR3 sequence reads: CASSWTGSAKNIQYF. CDR3 sequence (DNA): TGTGCCAGCAGCTGGACAGGGTCTGCCAAAAACATTCAGTACTTC. Variable domain in full (rest from reference TRBV5-6 and TRBJ2-4): DAGVTQSPTHLIKTRGQQVTLRCSPKSGHDTVSWYQQALGQGPQFIFQYYEEEERQRGNFPDRFSGHQFPNYSSELNVNALLLGDSALYLCASSWTGSAKNIQYFGAGTRLSVL.

The genes are TRBV6-5 and TRBJ2-7, with D perhaps matching TRBD2 (6 bases). Germline values: CDR1 MNHEY, CDR2 SVGAGI. There are 14 residues in the CDR3. The V and J ends lost 2 bases and 2 bases respectively, with 10 bases between them. The CDR3 bases are TGTGCCAGCAGTTACCGGGAGCTAACCTACGAGCAGTACTTC. This codes for CASSYRELTYEQYF.

The chain joins TRBV7-9 to TRBJ1-1; D ambiguous. The CDR3 is 14 amino acids. Trimming stripped 3 bases from V and 1 base from J, with 9 bases between. Per the germline V gene, CDR1 is SEHNR and CDR2 is FQNEAQ (reference sequence). CDR3 nucleotides: TGTGCCAGCAGCTTCGGGTGGGGGAACACTGAAGCTTTCTTT. Protein product: CASSFGWGNTEAFF.

This clone was found once. The CDR3 is CASSMVGYEQYF. The CDR3 nucleotides read TGTGCCAGCAGCATGGTAGGGTACGAGCAGTACTTC. The V call is TRBV13, the J call TRBJ2-7; D uncertain. The CDR3 contains 12 residues. Germline CDR1 and CDR2: PRHDT and FYEKMQ (reference sequence). Trimming took off 5 bases at V and 4 bases at J, with 9 bases between the two ends.

This chain joins TRBV29-1 and TRBJ1-4; weak D call: TRBD1 (5 bases). Looked up from germline, CDR1 is SQVTM and CDR2 is ANQGSEA. The CDR3 has 13 amino acids. Trimming cost V 6 bases and J 6 bases, with 14 bases left between them. In DNA, the CDR3 is TGCAGCGTGCCCGGGGGGTGGGATGAAAAACTGTTTTTT. It codes for CSVPGGWDEKLFF.

The rearrangement uses TRBV19 and TRBJ1-1; D not certain. Germline values: CDR1 LNHDA, CDR2 SQIVND (reference sequence). V was shortened by 9 bases and J by 4 bases, with 9 bases between the two germline ends. CDR3 length: 11 residues. The CDR3, as DNA: TGTGCCAGCCTTATAGGCACTGAAGCTTTCTTT. It yields the protein CASLIGTEAFF.

This rearrangement joins TRBV30 to TRBJ2-2, with a tentative D call TRBD1 (5 bases). CDR1 is GTSNPN, CDR2 SVGIG, per germline (reference sequence). CDR3 size: 12 residues. V dropped 5 bases and J dropped 7 bases, with 11 bases sitting between them. CDR3 residues: CAWGSGRGELFF. CDR3 nucleotide sequence: TGTGCCTGGGGTTCAGGGCGCGGGGAGCTGTTTTTT.

The chain combines TRBV5-1 with TRBJ1-3; D is unresolved. This CDR3 comprises 12 residues. Trimming shortened V by 0 bases and J by 4 bases, and 2 bases separated the two germline ends. In germline, CDR1 is SGHRS, CDR2 YFSETQ. The CDR3 region is CASSLVGNTIYF. The CDR3 DNA follows: TGCGCCAGCAGCTTGGTCGGAAACACCATATATTTT. Full variable domain (missing parts from reference TRBV5-1 and TRBJ1-3): KAGVTQTPRYLIKTRGQQVTLSCSPISGHRSVSWYQQTPGQGLQFLFEYFSETQRNKGNFPGRFSGRQFSNSRSEMNVSTLELGDSALYLCASSLVGNTIYFGEGSWLTVV.

The chain couples TRBV7-2 to TRBJ2-7; TRBD2 matches 7 bases. The trim removed 1 base at V and 1 base at J, leaving 13 bases unmatched. CDR3 length: 18 amino acids. Germline V CDR1 and CDR2: SGHTA, FQGNSA. This CDR3 reads CASSLVRRSGSGSYEQYF. The CDR3 nucleotides read TGTGCCAGCAGCTTAGTCCGCCGGAGCGGTAGCGGGTCCTACGAGCAGTACTTC.

The rearrangement joins TRBV4-1 to TRBJ2-2; no firm D call. From germline, CDR1 is MGHRA and CDR2 YSYEKL. V was pared by 0 bases and J by 5 bases, with 13 bases between. The CDR3 has 16 residues. This chain's CDR3 is CASSQDWADGTGELFF. In nucleotides, the CDR3 is TGCGCCAGCAGCCAAGATTGGGCAGATGGGACCGGGGAGCTGTTTTTT.

The chain is built from TRBV19 and TRBJ1-5; no firm D call. The CDR3 is 13 amino acids. V dropped 10 bases and J dropped 2 bases, with 12 bases sitting between them. CDR1 is LNHDA and CDR2 is SQIVND in the germline V gene (reference sequence). Written as DNA, the CDR3 is TGTGCCACCTCGGGAACCGGCAATCAGCCCCAGCATTTT. Its translation: CATSGTGNQPQHF.

This chain links TRBV7-9 with TRBJ1-5; no clear D. CDR3 length: 13 amino acids. V lost 1 base to trimming and J lost 5 bases, with 6 bases between them. CDR1 and CDR2 (germline): SEHNR, FQNEAQ (reference sequence). The CDR3 DNA is TGTGCCAGCAGCTTAGAGAAGGATCAGCCCCAGCATTTT. Amino acid sequence: CASSLEKDQPQHF.

The chain combines TRBV4-3 with TRBJ2-7; D is unclear. The CDR3 has 15 residues. Trimming took off 0 bases at V and 1 base at J, with 10 bases between the two ends. Germline V gene sequence: CDR1 LGHNA, CDR2 YSLEER. CDR3 loop: CASSQDPHSSYEQYF. Written as DNA, the CDR3 is TGCGCCAGCAGCCAAGACCCCCACAGTTCCTACGAGCAGTACTTC.

The chain uses TRBV15 and TRBJ2-3, with 8 positions matching TRBD2. The CDR3 has 15 residues. V was pared by 0 bases and J by 5 bases, with 4 bases of the junction left unmatched. Germline CDR1 reads LNHNV; CDR2 reads YYDKDF (reference sequence). CDR3: CATSRDGLAIDTQYF. For the CDR3, the DNA is TGTGCCACCAGCAGAGATGGACTAGCAATAGATACGCAGTATTTT.

The gene calls are TRBV30 and TRBJ2-3; 7 bases match TRBD2. J lost 4 bases, V lost 4 bases, and 5 bases had no gene match. Germline V lookup: CDR1 GTSNPN, CDR2 SVGIG (reference sequence). The CDR3 consists of 13 residues. The CDR3 loop reads CAWTQRESDTQYF. The DNA of the CDR3 is TGTGCCTGGACCCAGCGGGAATCAGATACGCAGTATTTT.